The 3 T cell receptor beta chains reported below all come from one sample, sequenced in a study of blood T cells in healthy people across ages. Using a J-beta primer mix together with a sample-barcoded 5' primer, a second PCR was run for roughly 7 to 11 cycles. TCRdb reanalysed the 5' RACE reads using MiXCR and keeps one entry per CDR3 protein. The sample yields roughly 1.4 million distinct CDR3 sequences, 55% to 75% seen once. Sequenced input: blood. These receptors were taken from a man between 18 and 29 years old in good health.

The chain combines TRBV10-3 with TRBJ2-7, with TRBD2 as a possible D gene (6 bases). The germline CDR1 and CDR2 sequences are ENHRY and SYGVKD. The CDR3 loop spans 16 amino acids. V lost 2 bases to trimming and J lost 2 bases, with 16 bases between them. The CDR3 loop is CAISERGGVKAYEQYF. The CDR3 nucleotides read TGTGCCATCAGTGAGCGTGGAGGGGTAAAGGCCTACGAGCAGTACTTC.

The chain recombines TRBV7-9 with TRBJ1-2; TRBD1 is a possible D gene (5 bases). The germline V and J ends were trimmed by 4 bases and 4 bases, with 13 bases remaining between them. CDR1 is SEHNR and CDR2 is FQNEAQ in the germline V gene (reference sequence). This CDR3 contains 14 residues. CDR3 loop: CASSSSVGGYGYTF. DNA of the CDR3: TGTGCCAGCAGCTCTTCGGTCGGGGGCTATGGCTACACCTTC.

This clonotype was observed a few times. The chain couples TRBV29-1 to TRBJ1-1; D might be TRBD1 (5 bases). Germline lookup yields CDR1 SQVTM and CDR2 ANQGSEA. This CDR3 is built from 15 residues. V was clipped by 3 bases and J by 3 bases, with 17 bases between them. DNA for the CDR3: TGCAGCGTTGACCCGGGACGGCTCTTTGACACTGAAGCTTTCTTT. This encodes CSVDPGRLFDTEAFF.